The T cell receptor beta chain under discussion was sequenced for a study of T cells in women clearing cervical HPV infection. Whole-study context: HLA type stays a possible confounder, typing being limited.

With regard to this clone: At one end, the junction sequence differs from germline, possibly due to a read error. The read is 3 residues too short to cover the CDR3 end, so that end is filled in from the germline J gene. The same CDR3 can be traced to other DNA sequences in this sample.

This table comes from immunoSEQ multiplex PCR, and its TCRdb copy is limited to in-frame clones, with some not included. Its clone listing holds tens of thousands of clones. All participants had a single incident cervical HPV16 infection, and prevalent HPV16 infections were excluded. The germline V gene encodes CDR1 SGHNT and CDR2 YYREEE (reference sequence). The CDR3 loop spans 14 amino acids. Sequenced sample: blood buffy coat. The sequence derives from a woman aged 18 to 69 with a cervical HPV16 infection that either progressed to CIN3+ or cleared (not recorded which). The chain carries TRBV5-4 and TRBJ1-3, with D perhaps TRBD1 (5 bases). The CDR3 spells CASSRGATGNTIYF. The CDR3 DNA, read in part, is TGTGCCAGCAGCAGGGGCGCGACTGGAAACACA.